This T cell receptor beta chain was profiled in a study of blood T cell repertoires in COVID-19. Across the whole study: The United States, Italy and Spain were the sources of the acute and convalescent COVID-19 samples.

CDR1 and CDR2 from the germline V gene are SGHNT and YYREEE (reference sequence). The CDR3 is 14 amino acids. Trimming cost V 3 bases and J 6 bases; bases outside gene matches: 3. In the study's own analysis: Estimation of nucleated cell counts relied on the amplification of reference gene primers. Libraries were prepared by immunoSEQ multiplex PCR; TCRdb keeps only in-frame clonotypes and omits some of them. V and J calls and clone size follow that table, whereas D and trimming were derived from the DNA. The sample holds 110,000 or so clones; less than 80% are singletons and the top ten take 2% to 3%.

The sequenced sample was peripheral blood. This TCR was sampled from a man aged 45 to 65 with acute or convalescent COVID-19. The chain is built from TRBV5-4 and TRBJ2-1; 10 bases are a match to TRBD1. CDR3 nucleotides: TGTGCCAGCAGCTCGACAGGGGGCCCCAATGAGCAGTTCTTC. Translated, it gives CASSSTGGPNEQFF.